This is a list of T cell receptor beta chains from one sample in a study of blood T cell repertoires in COVID-19. The table came from immunoSEQ multiplex PCR; TCRdb's copy has only in-frame clones and leaves some out. The sample lists approximately 120,000 clones, around 86% occurring once. The sample consisted of peripheral blood. The receptors stem from a human donor in a cohort sampled during active COVID-19. CDR3s include the opening cysteine and the closing phenylalanine or tryptophan. A D gene is named only where the DNA matches it firmly. A row's size may be missing; if present it is once, few, many or a size class.

v_call: TRBV12-3/TRBV12-4
d_call: TRBD1
clone_size: .
j_call: TRBJ2-5
cdr3_nt: TGTGCCAGCAGTTTGGACAGGGCGGAGACCCAGTACTTC
cdr3_aa: CASSLDRAETQYF

v_call: TRBV5-1
d_call: TRBD1
clone_size: .
j_call: TRBJ1-5
cdr3_nt: TGCGCCAGCAGCTCGACAGGGGATCAGCCCCAGCATTTT
cdr3_aa: CASSSTGDQPQHF

v_call: TRBV5-1
d_call: .
clone_size: .
j_call: TRBJ2-7
cdr3_nt: TGCGCCAGCAGCCATACAGACAGTCCCTGGCCGTACGAGCAGTACTTC
cdr3_aa: CASSHTDSPWPYEQYF

v_call: TRBV7-9
d_call: TRBD2
clone_size: few
j_call: TRBJ2-3
cdr3_nt: TGTGCCAGCAGCCCACAGCGGGACGCGGATACGCAGTATTTT
cdr3_aa: CASSPQRDADTQYF

v_call: TRBV5-1
d_call: TRBD2
clone_size: few
j_call: TRBJ2-7
cdr3_nt: TGCGCCAGCAGCTCTCTAGCGGGAGGACCCTACGAGCAGTACTTC
cdr3_aa: CASSSLAGGPYEQYF

v_call: TRBV7-2
d_call: TRBD2
clone_size: .
j_call: TRBJ2-3
cdr3_nt: TGTGCCAGCACCCAACTAGCGGGAGGAACAGATACGCAGTATTTT
cdr3_aa: CASTQLAGGTDTQYF

v_call: TRBV13
d_call: TRBD1
clone_size: .
j_call: TRBJ1-6
cdr3_nt: TGTGCCAGCAGCTTAAAGGGGGCCACCCTCCACTTT
cdr3_aa: CASSLKGATLHF

v_call: TRBV19
d_call: TRBD1
clone_size: few
j_call: TRBJ1-5
cdr3_nt: TGTGCCAGTATTCCGGGACAGGGGTCGCGTGTGGGTTTTCAGCCCCAGCATTTT
cdr3_aa: CASIPGQGSRVGFQPQHF

v_call: TRBV4-3
d_call: .
clone_size: .
j_call: TRBJ1-2
cdr3_nt: TGCGCCAGCAGCCTAGAGAGAGAATACGGGTCCGCCTATGGCTACACCTTC
cdr3_aa: CASSLEREYGSAYGYTF

v_call: TRBV20-1
d_call: .
clone_size: .
j_call: TRBJ2-7
cdr3_nt: TGCAGTGCTAGTCATTTTGGAGCCTACGAGCAGTACTTC
cdr3_aa: CSASHFGAYEQYF

v_call: TRBV5-4
d_call: TRBD2
clone_size: .
j_call: TRBJ2-1
cdr3_nt: TGTGCCACCGTGCCGGGGGGGGGCGGGAGCGTCTCCTACAATGAGCAGTTCTTC
cdr3_aa: CATVPGGGGSVSYNEQFF

v_call: TRBV5-1
d_call: .
clone_size: .
j_call: TRBJ2-7
cdr3_nt: TGCGCCAGCAGTCAGGGCTACGAGCAGTACTTC
cdr3_aa: CASSQGYEQYF

v_call: TRBV7-9
d_call: TRBD1
clone_size: .
j_call: TRBJ1-1
cdr3_nt: TGTGCCAGCAGCTTAGGCAGGGGGTTCAACACTGAAGCTTTCTTT
cdr3_aa: CASSLGRGFNTEAFF

v_call: TRBV28
d_call: .
clone_size: few
j_call: TRBJ2-7
cdr3_nt: TGTGCCAGCAGTTACGGGGGATCTTTTTACGAGCAGTACTTC
cdr3_aa: CASSYGGSFYEQYF

v_call: TRBV19
d_call: .
clone_size: .
j_call: TRBJ2-1
cdr3_nt: TGTGCCAGTAGTATATCCAGCAGCGCCAAGTACAATGAGCAGTTCTTC
cdr3_aa: CASSISSSAKYNEQFF

v_call: TRBV18
d_call: TRBD1
clone_size: .
j_call: TRBJ2-2
cdr3_nt: TGTGCCAGCTCACCGAGAACAGGGGGCGACACCGGGGAGCTGTTTTTT
cdr3_aa: CASSPRTGGDTGELFF

v_call: TRBV10-1
d_call: .
clone_size: .
j_call: TRBJ2-1
cdr3_nt: TGCGCCAGCAGTGAAAACTTAGCTACCTACAATGAGCAGTTCTTC
cdr3_aa: CASSENLATYNEQFF

v_call: TRBV7-9
d_call: .
clone_size: .
j_call: TRBJ1-5
cdr3_nt: TGTGCCAGCAGCTTAAATCGGCAGCCCCAGCATTTT
cdr3_aa: CASSLNRQPQHF

v_call: TRBV30
d_call: TRBD2
clone_size: .
j_call: TRBJ2-7
cdr3_nt: TGTGCCTGGAGTGTACGTGCAGGCGGGAGGTCCTACGAGCAGTACTTC
cdr3_aa: CAWSVRAGGRSYEQYF

v_call: TRBV18
d_call: .
clone_size: .
j_call: TRBJ2-3
cdr3_nt: TGTGCCAGCTCACCAGTATCACAGGGAGGGACAGATACGCAGTATTTT
cdr3_aa: CASSPVSQGGTDTQYF

v_call: TRBV28
d_call: TRBD2
clone_size: .
j_call: TRBJ2-1
cdr3_nt: TGTGCCAGCAGTGGGACTAGCGGGAGGGCCGCAAATGAGCAGTTCTTC
cdr3_aa: CASSGTSGRAANEQFF

v_call: TRBV7-8
d_call: TRBD2
clone_size: .
j_call: TRBJ2-3
cdr3_nt: TGTGCCAGCAGCTTATCCCCCTTCGCGGGAGGGCGAACAGATACGCAGTATTTT
cdr3_aa: CASSLSPFAGGRTDTQYF

v_call: TRBV10-3
d_call: .
clone_size: .
j_call: TRBJ1-2
cdr3_nt: TGTGCCATCAGTCCTGGACAGATCGGCTATGGCTACACCTTC
cdr3_aa: CAISPGQIGYGYTF

v_call: TRBV29-1
d_call: .
clone_size: .
j_call: TRBJ1-4
cdr3_nt: TGCAGCGTTGGGGGAGCAACTAATGAAAAACTGTTTTTT
cdr3_aa: CSVGGATNEKLFF

v_call: TRBV4-1
d_call: .
clone_size: .
j_call: TRBJ2-1
cdr3_nt: TGCGCCAGCAGCCAAGAGTCCAGCGGGCCGATCAATGAGCAGTTCTTC
cdr3_aa: CASSQESSGPINEQFF

v_call: TRBV27
d_call: TRBD2
clone_size: .
j_call: TRBJ2-5
cdr3_nt: TGTGCCAGCAGTTCCTCGCGGGGGAAGACCCAGTACTTC
cdr3_aa: CASSSSRGKTQYF

v_call: TRBV2
d_call: .
clone_size: .
j_call: TRBJ2-5
cdr3_nt: TGTGCCAGCAAGCAAGGGGGTTACCAAGAGACCCAGTACTTC
cdr3_aa: CASKQGGYQETQYF

v_call: TRBV12-3/TRBV12-4
d_call: TRBD1
clone_size: .
j_call: TRBJ2-1
cdr3_nt: TGTGCCAGCAGCCTACAGGGGGGTACGTTCTTC
cdr3_aa: CASSLQGGTFF

v_call: TRBV12-5
d_call: .
clone_size: .
j_call: TRBJ2-7
cdr3_nt: TGTGCTAGTGGTTTGGTCCCCCACTACGAGCAGTACTTC
cdr3_aa: CASGLVPHYEQYF

v_call: TRBV5-1
d_call: .
clone_size: .
j_call: TRBJ1-2
cdr3_nt: TGCGCCAGCAGCCCCCTCGTTAACTATGGCTACACCTTC
cdr3_aa: CASSPLVNYGYTF

v_call: TRBV19
d_call: .
clone_size: few
j_call: TRBJ1-2
cdr3_nt: TGTGCCGGACGGACTAGGGGGTCGATTGGCTACACCTTC
cdr3_aa: CAGRTRGSIGYTF

v_call: TRBV5-1
d_call: .
clone_size: .
j_call: TRBJ2-7
cdr3_nt: TGCGCCAGCAGCTACACAGTTACCCGCTCCTACGAGCAGTACTTC
cdr3_aa: CASSYTVTRSYEQYF

v_call: TRBV11-2
d_call: .
clone_size: .
j_call: TRBJ1-2
cdr3_nt: TGTGCCAGCAGCTCCGCCCCGGGACAAGGCTATGGCTACACCTTC
cdr3_aa: CASSSAPGQGYGYTF

v_call: TRBV30
d_call: TRBD1
clone_size: .
j_call: TRBJ1-5
cdr3_nt: TGTGCCTGGAGGCCCCCAAGGGAGACAGGGGGGCATCAGCCCCAGCATTTT
cdr3_aa: CAWRPPRETGGHQPQHF

v_call: TRBV18
d_call: TRBD1
clone_size: .
j_call: TRBJ2-1
cdr3_nt: TGTGCCAGCTCACCCTGGACAGGGGGTGGTGAGCAGTTCTTC
cdr3_aa: CASSPWTGGGEQFF

v_call: TRBV11-3
d_call: .
clone_size: .
j_call: TRBJ2-1
cdr3_nt: TGTGCCAGCAGCTTAGGACCACTAGTTTATGAGCAGTTCTTC
cdr3_aa: CASSLGPLVYEQFF